Shown below are 21 T cell receptor beta chains from a single sample sequenced in a study of shared clonotypes between healthy human individuals. The method was immunoSEQ multiplex PCR; TCRdb's version includes in-frame clones alone and lacks a portion of them. The sample yields fewer than 850,000 clones, 90% seen once. The sample consisted of memory CD8+ T cells from PBMCs. Subset given: CD45RO+ cells pooled with CCR7-negative TemRA cells. The receptors originated from a man aged 18 to 29 in good health. Some clones in this sample may be carry-over from other donors' samples.

The V and J genes are TRBV7-8 and TRBJ1-2; no definite D call. Germline CDR1 SGHVS, CDR2 FQNEAQ. The CDR3 runs to 14 residues. V lost 3 bases, J lost 8 bases, and 16 bases lay in between. The CDR3 nucleotides read TGTGCCAGCAGCTTTAGTCGGGAATCGGGAGGCTACACCTTC. Amino acid sequence: CASSFSRESGGYTF.

The chain links TRBV25-1 to TRBJ2-2; 7 positions match TRBD2. The length of the CDR3 is 14 residues. Trimming took 5 bases from V and 16 from J; bases not matched to a gene: 16. The germline CDR1 and CDR2 sequences are MGHDK and SYGVNS. The DNA for the CDR3 is TGTGCCAGCAGTCCTTCGACAGAAAGGACTAGTCAGTTTTTT. It is translated as CASSPSTERTSQFF.

The V and J genes are TRBV27 and TRBJ2-3; TRBD2 agrees at 7 bases. The CDR3 extends over 16 amino acids. V shed 4 bases and J 4 bases; nucleotides not matched to a gene: 11. Germline V gene lookup returns CDR1 MNHEY and CDR2 SMNVEV (reference sequence). The CDR3 DNA reads as TGTGCCAGCAGTTCCCGGCTGCGGGAGTATCCAGATACGCAGTATTTT. It is translated as CASSSRLREYPDTQYF.

This chain joins TRBV5-4 and TRBJ2-5, with D perhaps matching TRBD2 (6 bases). From germline, CDR1 is SGHNT and CDR2 YYREEE (reference sequence). There are 15 residues in the CDR3. With 0 bases removed from V and 5 bases from J, the gap between germline ends came to 14 bases. The CDR3 DNA reads TGTGCCAGCAGCTTGGCCGCGGGGCCGGGGGAGACCCAGTACTTC. Translated: CASSLAAGPGETQYF. The complete variable domain, with remaining parts taken from reference TRBV5-4 and TRBJ2-5, reads ETGVTQSPTHLIKTRGQQVTLRCSSQSGHNTVSWYQQALGQGPQFIFQYYREEENGRGNFPPRFSGLQFPNYSSELNVNALELDDSALYLCASSLAAGPGETQYFGPGTRLLVL.

The chain joins TRBV28 to TRBJ1-1; D not resolved. From germline, CDR1 is MDHEN and CDR2 SYDVKM. Trimming left V 7 bases short and J 0 bases short, with 9 bases between. The CDR3 spans 13 residues. CDR3 in DNA: TGTGCCAGCACTCATGTCCTGAACACTGAAGCTTTCTTT. This translates into CASTHVLNTEAFF.

The rearrangement uses TRBV5-4 and TRBJ1-2, with a tentative D call TRBD1 (6 bases). V lost 4 bases to trimming and J lost 8 bases, with 15 bases between them. There are 13 residues in the CDR3. Germline V gene data show CDR1 as SGHNT and CDR2 as YYREEE (reference sequence). The CDR3 loop reads CASSPGGFYGYTF. CDR3 coding DNA: TGTGCCAGCAGCCCCGGGGGCTTCTACGGCTACACCTTC.

The chain has TRBV5-1 and TRBJ2-7; D gene ambiguous. CDR1 is SGHRS, CDR2 YFSETQ, per germline. The CDR3 sequence is 14 residues long. V was trimmed by 0 bases and J by 3 bases, leaving 10 bases between them. Written as DNA, the CDR3 is TGCGCCAGCAGCTTGGCCTTTTTAGACTACGAGCAGTACTTC. It codes for CASSLAFLDYEQYF.

V and J are TRBV18 and TRBJ2-2; 7 bases line up with TRBD1. J was trimmed by 5 bases and V by 5 bases; bases with no gene match: 11. The CDR3 length is 16 residues. Germline V gives CDR1 KGHSH, CDR2 LQKENI. The CDR3 nucleotides read TGTGCCAGCTCATCTCGGACAGGTCGGGCTACCGGGGAGCTGTTTTTT. Amino acids: CASSSRTGRATGELFF.

The rearrangement links TRBV12-2 to TRBJ2-1; the DNA was not compared with TRBD2, the D call given in the table. TRBV12-2 is a known pseudogene. The CDR3 totals 15 residues. The DNA for the CDR3 is TGTGCAAGTCGCTCTTCGACTAGCGGCATCGGTGAGCAGTTCTTC. Translated, it gives CASRSSTSGIGEQFF.

This chain joins TRBV30 and TRBJ2-4, with D possibly matching TRBD2 (5 bases). The CDR3 runs 12 residues. Looked up from germline, CDR1 is GTSNPN and CDR2 is SVGIG (reference sequence). V shed 2 bases and J shed 6 bases, with 8 bases lying between them. The chain's CDR3 is CAWSTRGNIQYF. CDR3 sequence (DNA): TGTGCCTGGAGTACCCGGGGAAACATTCAGTACTTC.

The chain has TRBV4-2 and TRBJ1-2; TRBD1 is a possible D gene (6 bases). Between the trimmed V and J ends, which lost 4 bases and 6 bases, there was a span of 21 bases. CDR1 and CDR2 (germline): LGHNA, YNFKEQ. The CDR3 extends over 16 amino acids. Written as DNA, the CDR3 is TGTGCCAGCAGCCGAGTGGAAGGGGGGCCGGGGGATGGCTACACCTTC. Translated: CASSRVEGGPGDGYTF.

This chain uses TRBV6-1 with TRBJ2-7, with 10 bases matching TRBD1. Trimming at V came to 8 bases and at J to 6 bases, leaving 10 bases not matched to a gene. The CDR3 spans 14 residues. Germline V gene data show CDR1 as MNHNS and CDR2 as SASEGT. CDR3 loop: CASRTGTGEIEQYF. The CDR3 DNA follows: TGTGCCAGCCGCACCGGGACAGGGGAAATCGAGCAGTACTTC.

This clone appeared once. This rearrangement joins TRBV7-8 to TRBJ2-5; 7 bases are shared with TRBD2. Germline lookup yields CDR1 SGHVS and CDR2 FQNEAQ. The junction had 6 bases not matched to a gene; V was cut back by 0 bases and J by 2 bases. The CDR3 is 16 amino acids. CDR3 residues: CASSLAPPSGQETQYF. The CDR3 DNA follows: TGTGCCAGCAGCTTAGCGCCGCCTAGCGGACAAGAGACCCAGTACTTC.

CDR3 region: CASSLRAQGQPQHF. CDR3 sequence (DNA): TGTGCCAGCAGTTTACGGGCCCAGGGTCAGCCCCAGCATTTT. V usage is TRBV28 and J usage is TRBJ1-5; tentative D call: TRBD1 (5 bases). Germline lookup yields CDR1 MDHEN and CDR2 SYDVKM. The CDR3 runs to 14 residues. The V end was cut by 2 bases, the J end by 6 bases, with 11 bases between.

This clone was picked up one time. This sequence joins TRBV29-1 and TRBJ2-7; 8 bases are shared with TRBD1. The CDR3 contains 13 residues. The junction had 3 bases not matched to a gene; V was cut back by 5 bases and J by 0 bases. Germline V gene data show CDR1 as SQVTM and CDR2 as ANQGSEA. The CDR3 DNA follows: TGCAGCGTTCGACAGGGGATCTCCTACGAGCAGTACTTC. Translating it yields CSVRQGISYEQYF.

V and J are TRBV7-9 and TRBJ2-1; TRBD2 matches at 11 bases. CDR3 length: 16 amino acids. Germline V gene data show CDR1 as SEHNR and CDR2 as FQNEAQ (reference sequence). V gave up 3 bases and J gave up 5 bases; unmatched junction bases: 6. CDR3 sequence (DNA): TGTGCCAGCAGCTTCGGGTTTAGCGGGAGGGACAATGAGCAGTTCTTC. It codes for CASSFGFSGRDNEQFF.

As DNA, the CDR3 is TGTGCCAGCAGCCCCCGGGAGAAAGAGACCCAGTACTTC. Amino acids: CASSPREKETQYF. V is TRBV27 and J is TRBJ2-5; TRBD2 might be the D (6 bases). Trimming stripped 6 bases from V and 3 bases from J, with 11 bases between. The CDR3 runs to 13 residues. Germline V gene data show CDR1 as MNHEY and CDR2 as SMNVEV (reference sequence).

The chain is built from TRBV5-4 and TRBJ1-1; 10 nucleotides match TRBD1. The CDR3 loop spans 15 amino acids. The V gene's germline CDR1 is SGHNT and CDR2 YYREEE (reference sequence). J lost 6 bases, V lost 4 bases, and 9 bases had no gene match. Here the CDR3 DNA reads TGTGCCAGCAGCCCAACGGGACAGGGGTTGGCTGAAGCTTTCTTT. The encoded protein is CASSPTGQGLAEAFF.

The genes are TRBV27 and TRBJ1-2; 8 nucleotides agree with TRBD1. CDR3 length: 13 residues. J gave up 6 bases and V 5 bases, and 5 bases lay outside the gene matches. CDR1 MNHEY and CDR2 SMNVEV come from the germline V gene (reference sequence). CDR3 DNA: TGTGCCAGCAGTCTCCAGGGGGCGCATGGCTACACCTTC. Translated, it gives CASSLQGAHGYTF.

With regard to this clone: The same CDR3 also results from other DNA sequences found in this sample. This chain links TRBV9 with TRBJ2-7; a possible D gene is TRBD1 (6 bases). Deletions cut 0 bases from V and 0 bases from J, with 7 bases between. Germline CDR1 is SGDLS and CDR2 is YYNGEE. The length of the CDR3 is 14 residues. This chain's CDR3 is CASSVGTVSYEQYF. Here the CDR3 DNA reads TGTGCCAGCAGCGTAGGGACAGTCTCCTACGAGCAGTACTTC.

V is TRBV7-6 and J is TRBJ2-7, with D perhaps matching TRBD1 (6 bases). Trimming took off 1 base at V and 0 bases at J, with 13 bases between the two ends. The germline V gene has CDR1 SGHVS and CDR2 FNYEAQ. The CDR3 consists of 16 residues. In DNA form, the CDR3 reads TGTGCCAGCAGCTTAGATCGGGACACGAGCTCCTACGAGCAGTACTTC. Its protein is CASSLDRDTSSYEQYF.